These 24 T cell receptor beta chains were all obtained from the same sample, sequenced in a study of blood T cell repertoires in COVID-19. The method was immunoSEQ multiplex PCR; TCRdb's version includes in-frame clones alone and lacks a portion of them. The table records 310,000 or so clones, roughly 90% of them present only once. Sequenced sample: PBMCs or T cells enriched from blood (not recorded which). The receptor source for this set is a woman aged 18-29 years who had recovered from COVID-19.

The genes are TRBV11-3 and TRBJ2-3, with TRBD1 matching over 10 bases. Germline V gives CDR1 SGHNT, CDR2 YENEEA. V dropped 4 bases and J dropped 4; count of bases not matched to a gene: 5. The CDR3 has 15 residues. In DNA, the CDR3 is TGTGCCAGCAGCTCCGGGACAGGGGATGCAGATACGCAGTATTTT. It specifies CASSSGTGDADTQYF.

CDR3: CASSLDARGSYGYTF. The CDR3 nucleotides read TGTGCCAGCAGCTTAGACGCCAGGGGAAGCTATGGCTACACCTTC. The chain couples TRBV11-2 to TRBJ1-2; D possibly corresponds to TRBD1 (6 bases). This CDR3 comprises 15 residues. Trimming took off 0 bases at V and 4 bases at J, with 12 bases between the two ends. Germline CDR1 is SGHAT and CDR2 is FQNNGV.

The chain couples TRBV7-2 to TRBJ2-2; TRBD2 matches at 11 bases. CDR3 length: 16 amino acids. Per the germline V gene, CDR1 is SGHTA and CDR2 is FQGNSA. J gave up 7 bases and V 4 bases, and 8 bases lay outside the gene matches. The chain's CDR3 is CASSSNSGGAIGELFF. CDR3 coding DNA: TGTGCCAGCAGCTCAAATAGCGGGGGGGCCATCGGGGAGCTGTTTTTT.

This chain connects TRBV10-3 to TRBJ2-1, with 15 bases fitting TRBD2. Germline V gene sequence: CDR1 ENHRY, CDR2 SYGVKD. The V segment lost 3 bases and the J segment 5 bases; nucleotides outside the gene matches: 2. The CDR3 is 16 residues long. The CDR3, as DNA: TGTGCCATCAGTGATGGACTAGCGGGGGGGGACAATGAGCAGTTCTTC. Its protein is CAISDGLAGGDNEQFF.

About this clone: Other DNA sequences within the sample encode an identical CDR3. The chain employs TRBV6-5 and TRBJ1-2, with D tentatively TRBD1 (6 bases). The length of the CDR3 is 14 residues. Germline CDR1 and CDR2: MNHEY and SVGAGI. With 3 bases removed from V and 5 bases from J, the gap between germline ends came to 13 bases. This chain's CDR3 is CASSYGGQPYGYTF. The DNA for the CDR3 is TGTGCCAGCAGTTATGGTGGACAGCCTTATGGCTACACCTTC.

The V and J genes are TRBV30 and TRBJ1-5; a possible D gene is TRBD1 (5 bases). The CDR3 runs 17 residues. Germline assignment: CDR1 GTSNPN and CDR2 SVGIG (reference sequence). The V end lost 0 bases, the J end lost 4 bases, and 19 bases lay between the germline ends. The DNA for the CDR3 is TGTGCCTGGAGTGTAGGTTGGGCGGGGGACGGGAATCAGCCCCAGCATTTT. It is translated as CAWSVGWAGDGNQPQHF.

V usage is TRBV5-6 and J usage is TRBJ1-2; possibly TRBD1 for D (6 bases). Germline CDR1 and CDR2: SGHDT and YYEEEE. V lost 2 bases, J lost 8 bases, and 13 bases lay in between. The CDR3 sequence is 13 residues long. CDR3 loop: CASSFLGARGYTF. In nucleotides, the CDR3 is TGTGCCAGCAGCTTTTTGGGGGCGCGGGGCTACACCTTC.

With regard to this clone: Other DNA sequences within the sample encode an identical CDR3. This chain connects TRBV11-3 to TRBJ1-1; 9 positions agree with TRBD1. There are 14 residues in the CDR3. J lost 1 base, V lost 5 bases, and 2 bases had no gene match. Germline V CDR1 and CDR2: SGHNT, YENEEA. Here the CDR3 reads CASSPGQGNTEAFF. For the CDR3, the DNA is TGTGCCAGCAGCCCGGGACAGGGGAACACTGAAGCTTTCTTT.

The chain is built from TRBV10-1 and TRBJ2-5; D is unresolved. In germline, CDR1 is WNHNN, CDR2 SYGVQD (reference sequence). V dropped 1 base and J dropped 14 bases, with 11 bases sitting between them. This CDR3 contains 11 residues. CDR3 nucleotide sequence: TGCGCCAGCAGTGAGTTTCCGACTCGTTACTTC. Translated: CASSEFPTRYF.

V gene TRBV7-2 combines with J gene TRBJ1-1; 8 nucleotides align to TRBD1. The CDR3 is 16 amino acids. Trimming took 1 base from V and 7 from J; bases not matched to a gene: 11. CDR1 and CDR2 from the germline V gene are SGHTA and FQGNSA. CDR3: CASSLVPTGVLVEAFF. CDR3 DNA sequence: TGTGCCAGCAGCTTAGTACCGACAGGGGTTTTGGTTGAAGCTTTCTTT.

The chain carries TRBV7-2 and TRBJ1-1; D unresolved. The CDR3 is made up of 12 amino acids. The V gene lost 2 bases and the J gene lost 3 bases, with 4 bases spanning the gap. Germline assignment: CDR1 SGHTA and CDR2 FQGNSA. CDR3 coding DNA: TGTGCCAGCAGCTTACTGTACACTGAAGCTTTCTTT. Translating gives CASSLLYTEAFF. The full variable domain, with the rest looked up from reference TRBV7-2 and TRBJ1-1, is GAGVSQSPSNKVTEKGKDVELRCDPISGHTALYWYRQSLGQGLEFLIYFQGNSAPDKSGLPSDRFSAERTGGSVSTLTIQRTQQEDSAVYLCASSLLYTEAFFGQGTRLTVV.

This chain links TRBV4-3 with TRBJ1-2; 7 bases fit TRBD1. The germline CDR1 and CDR2 sequences are LGHNA and YSLEER. V lost 6 bases and J lost 6; bases outside the gene matches: 10. The CDR3 extends over 14 amino acids. The CDR3 loop is CASSLDRVSDGYTF. The CDR3 bases are TGCGCCAGCAGTCTTGACAGGGTCTCTGATGGCTACACCTTC.

The V and J genes are TRBV3-1 (or the pseudogene TRBV3-2) and TRBJ1-5; 7 bases match TRBD1. Per the germline V gene, CDR1 is LGHDT and CDR2 is YNNKEL (reference sequence). This CDR3 is 14 amino acids long. The trim removed 4 bases at V and 2 bases at J, leaving 2 bases unmatched. CDR3 loop: CASSRTGGNQPQHF. The CDR3 region has the DNA TGTGCCAGCAGCCGTACAGGGGGCAATCAGCCCCAGCATTTT.

V is TRBV10-2 and J is TRBJ2-5, with unresolved D. CDR3 length: 13 amino acids. V gave up 5 bases and J gave up 2 bases, with 9 bases separating them. Germline CDR1 is WSHSY and CDR2 is SAAADI. The CDR3 loop is CASSRPTQETQYF. DNA for the CDR3: TGCGCCAGCAGTCGCCCCACTCAAGAGACCCAGTACTTC.

The rearrangement joins TRBV7-2 to TRBJ1-5, with TRBD1 identical over 8 bases. The CDR3 contains 14 residues. Germline loops: CDR1 SGHTA, CDR2 FQGNSA. Trimming removed 4 bases from V and 5 bases from J; junction bases left unmatched: 4. CDR3: CASSSDREHQPQHF. Written as DNA, the CDR3 is TGTGCCAGCAGCTCGGACAGGGAGCATCAGCCCCAGCATTTT. Full variable domain (missing parts from reference TRBV7-2 and TRBJ1-5): GAGVSQSPSNKVTEKGKDVELRCDPISGHTALYWYRQSLGQGLEFLIYFQGNSAPDKSGLPSDRFSAERTGGSVSTLTIQRTQQEDSAVYLCASSSDREHQPQHFGDGTRLSIL.

This rearrangement joins TRBV5-1 to TRBJ2-2, with 9 bases aligning to TRBD1. The V gene end was trimmed by 4 bases and the J gene end by 3 bases; junction bases not matched to a gene: 7. The CDR3 runs 16 residues. From germline, CDR1 is SGHRS and CDR2 YFSETQ. The CDR3 DNA sequence: TGCGCCAGCAGCCCAAGACAGGGGGTCGACACCGGGGAGCTGTTTTTT. It encodes CASSPRQGVDTGELFF.

This chain links TRBV6-4 with TRBJ2-1; TRBD2 matches at 9 bases. Trimming took 0 bases from V and 5 from J; bases not matched to a gene: 2. The CDR3 is 15 amino acids. Germline V gene sequence: CDR1 MRHNA, CDR2 SNTAGT. CDR3: CASSDSSGGHNEQFF. The CDR3 nucleotides read TGTGCCAGCAGTGACTCTAGCGGGGGACACAATGAGCAGTTCTTC.

The V call is TRBV2, the J call TRBJ1-4, with D uncertain. Germline CDR1 reads SNHLY; CDR2 reads FYNNEI. V lost 4 bases to trimming and J lost 0 bases, with 9 bases between them. The CDR3 is made up of 15 amino acids. The CDR3 DNA is TGTGCCAGCAGTGGGGGAGGTGCAACTAATGAAAAACTGTTTTTT. Translating it yields CASSGGGATNEKLFF.

The chain is built from TRBV19 and TRBJ1-1; D unresolved. The germline V and J ends were trimmed by 9 bases and 0 bases, with 11 bases remaining between them. CDR3 length: 13 amino acids. CDR1 is LNHDA, CDR2 SQIVND, per germline (reference sequence). The CDR3 is CASAGEMNTEAFF. The CDR3 DNA is TGTGCCAGCGCTGGGGAGATGAACACTGAAGCTTTCTTT.

The V call is TRBV30, the J call TRBJ1-2, with D perhaps TRBD1 (5 bases). Germline assignment: CDR1 GTSNPN and CDR2 SVGIG (reference sequence). Trimming removed 2 bases at V and 0 bases at J, with 10 bases between. The CDR3 spans 14 residues. CDR3 sequence: CAWSRGGANYGYTF. The CDR3 nucleotides read TGTGCCTGGAGTCGGGGGGGAGCTAACTATGGCTACACCTTC.

The rearrangement uses TRBV12-3 or TRBV12-4 and TRBJ1-2; a possible D gene is TRBD1 (6 bases). V lost 3 bases and J lost 3, with 8 bases in between. CDR3 length: 13 residues. The CDR3 sequence: CASSFYRDYGYTF. The CDR3 DNA reads as TGTGCCAGCAGTTTTTACAGGGACTATGGCTACACCTTC.

The rearrangement links TRBV7-2 to TRBJ1-2, with 7 bases lining up with TRBD1. CDR1 SGHTA and CDR2 FQGNSA come from the germline V gene. The CDR3 spans 13 residues. The V segment lost 4 bases and the J segment 5 bases; nucleotides outside the gene matches: 4. This chain's CDR3 is CASSSSTGYGYTF. CDR3 bases: TGTGCCAGCAGCTCCTCGACAGGGTATGGCTACACCTTC.

The chain joins TRBV10-3 to TRBJ1-1; TRBD1 matches at 7 bases. The CDR3 consists of 14 residues. Germline V gene data show CDR1 as ENHRY and CDR2 as SYGVKD. Germline trimming cut 6 bases from V and 1 base from J; bases unmatched to any gene: 5. This CDR3 reads CAIRIDRENTEAFF. The CDR3 bases are TGTGCCATCAGAATAGACAGGGAGAACACTGAAGCTTTCTTT.

V and J are TRBV2 and TRBJ2-7, with D possibly matching TRBD2 (6 bases). V lost 6 bases to trimming and J lost 2 bases, with 17 bases between them. This CDR3 has 15 amino acids. Germline CDR1 reads SNHLY; CDR2 reads FYNNEI. As DNA, the CDR3 is TGTGCCAGCAGGCACCGGGACTGGAAGGCCTACGAGCAGTACTTC. It yields the protein CASRHRDWKAYEQYF. The variable domain in full, completed from reference TRBV2 and TRBJ2-7, reads EPEVTQTPSHQVTQMGQEVILRCVPISNHLYFYWYRQILGQKVEFLVSFYNNEISEKSEIFDDQFSVERPDGSNFTLKIRSTKLEDSAMYFCASRHRDWKAYEQYFGPGTRLTVT.